Below, 6 T cell receptor beta chains from the same sample are listed, as sequenced in a study of T cell responses to AZD1222 COVID-19 vaccine. Measured with immunoSEQ multiplex PCR; TCRdb has only the in-frame clones, and not every one. The repertoire holds some 120,000 clones, with around 94% as singletons. The specimen comprised peripheral blood, sampled on day 0 of AZD1222 vaccination. The receptors here all came from an adult in good health.

The rearrangement joins TRBV18 to TRBJ2-1, with 14 nucleotides matching TRBD2. Losses at the gene ends were 3 bases for V and 7 bases for J; bases not matched to a gene: 5. This CDR3 is 16 amino acids long. Germline V gene data show CDR1 as KGHSH and CDR2 as LQKENI. The CDR3 sequence: CASSPGTSGRVNEQFF. CDR3 coding DNA: TGTGCCAGCTCACCGGGGACTAGCGGGAGAGTAAATGAGCAGTTCTTC.

The CDR3 DNA reads as TGTGCCAGCAGCTGGGGTGATGGCACAGATACGCAGTATTTT. Translated: CASSWGDGTDTQYF. The J gene is TRBJ2-3, the V gene TRBV5-6, with D unresolved. CDR3 length: 14 amino acids. V was clipped by 3 bases and J by 1 base, with 9 bases between them. CDR1 and CDR2 from the germline V gene are SGHDT and YYEEEE.

The chain carries TRBV19 and TRBJ1-2; 7 bases match TRBD1. CDR1 and CDR2 (germline): LNHDA, SQIVND (reference sequence). The V and J ends lost 2 bases and 7 bases, in that order; junction bases with no gene match: 19. This CDR3 region has 18 residues. In nucleotides, the CDR3 is TGTGCCAGTAGTATAAAACCCCACAGGGGCCCTTTGTCTGGTGGCTACACCTTC. The encoded protein is CASSIKPHRGPLSGGYTF.

V is TRBV10-1 and J is TRBJ1-6, with 10 bases that match TRBD1. V lost 5 bases, J lost 5 bases, and 9 bases stayed unmatched. The CDR3 is 17 residues long. Germline values: CDR1 WNHNN, CDR2 SYGVQD (reference sequence). The CDR3 bases are TGCGCCAGCAGTCCACGGGGACAGGGGCCTAATAATTCACCCCTCCACTTT. Protein: CASSPRGQGPNNSPLHF.

V usage is TRBV6-5 and J usage is TRBJ1-5; no clear D. Between the trimmed V and J ends, which lost 0 bases and 0 bases, there was a span of 6 bases. The CDR3 runs to 15 residues. Germline V gene sequence: CDR1 MNHEY, CDR2 SVGAGI. CDR3 amino acids: CASSYSVYSNQPQHF. CDR3 DNA sequence: TGTGCCAGCAGTTACTCAGTGTATAGCAATCAGCCCCAGCATTTT.

V gene TRBV11-2 combines with J gene TRBJ2-1; no reliable D call. This CDR3 spans 13 amino acids. V lost 5 bases and J lost 7, with 12 bases in between. Looked up from germline, CDR1 is SGHAT and CDR2 is FQNNGV. Written as DNA, the CDR3 is TGTGCCAGCAGCCAGGCGGTGGTGAATGAGCAGTTCTTC. This gives the protein CASSQAVVNEQFF. The full variable domain, with the rest looked up from reference TRBV11-2 and TRBJ2-1, is EAGVAQSPRYKIIEKRQSVAFWCNPISGHATLYWYQQILGQGPKLLIQFQNNGVVDDSQLPKDRFSAERLKGVDSTLKIQPAKLEDSAVYLCASSQAVVNEQFFGPGTRLTVL.